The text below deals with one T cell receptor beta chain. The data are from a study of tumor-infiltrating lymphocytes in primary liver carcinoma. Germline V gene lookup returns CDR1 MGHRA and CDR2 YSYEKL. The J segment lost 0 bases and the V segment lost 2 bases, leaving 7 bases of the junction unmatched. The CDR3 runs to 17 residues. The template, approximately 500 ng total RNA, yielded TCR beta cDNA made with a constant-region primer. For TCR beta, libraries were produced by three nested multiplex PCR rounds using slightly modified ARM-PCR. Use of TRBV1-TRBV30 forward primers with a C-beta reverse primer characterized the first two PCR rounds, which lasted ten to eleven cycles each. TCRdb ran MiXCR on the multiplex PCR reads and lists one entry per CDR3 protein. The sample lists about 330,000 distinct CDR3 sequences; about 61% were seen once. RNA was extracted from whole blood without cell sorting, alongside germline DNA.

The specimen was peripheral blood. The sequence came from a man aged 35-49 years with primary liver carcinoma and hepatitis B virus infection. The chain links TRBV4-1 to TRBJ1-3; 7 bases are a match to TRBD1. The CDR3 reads CASSQTRQGVSGNTIYF. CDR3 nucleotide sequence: TGCGCCAGCAGCCAAACAAGGCAGGGGGTCTCTGGAAACACCATATATTTT.